What follows are 23 T cell receptor beta chains derived from one specimen sequenced in a study of shared clonotypes between healthy human individuals. This table comes from immunoSEQ multiplex PCR, and its TCRdb copy is limited to in-frame clones, with some not included. The table has millions of clones, approximately 95% seen once. The source material was naive CD4+ T cells sorted from blood. Subset meaning: CD45RA+ positively selected. The receptors come from a man in his late teens or twenties in good health.

This chain joins TRBV28 and TRBJ1-1; weak D call: TRBD1 (6 bases). Trimming took off 2 bases at V and 5 bases at J, with 15 bases between the two ends. CDR1 is MDHEN and CDR2 is SYDVKM in the germline V gene. The CDR3 consists of 15 residues. The CDR3 DNA reads as TGTGCCAGCAGTTTAGGGGCGGCAGGGGCTACTGAAGCTTTCTTT. Protein product: CASSLGAAGATEAFF.

This clone was seen a handful of times. V usage is TRBV27 and J usage is TRBJ1-6; the D gene is possibly TRBD1 (5 bases). This CDR3 region has 15 residues. Trimming shortened V by 5 bases and J by 6 bases, and 14 bases separated the two germline ends. The V gene's germline CDR1 is MNHEY and CDR2 SMNVEV (reference sequence). The CDR3 protein is CASSPGEGLNSPLHF. For the CDR3, the DNA is TGTGCCAGCAGTCCGGGGGAAGGTCTTAATTCACCCCTCCACTTT.

The V gene is TRBV7-2, the J gene TRBJ2-2; 7 nucleotides agree with TRBD1. J gave up 0 bases and V 5 bases, and 3 bases lay outside the gene matches. This CDR3 is built from 15 residues. Germline CDR1 is SGHTA and CDR2 is FQGNSA. CDR3 coding DNA: TGTGCCAGCAGCATACAGGGGACGAACACCGGGGAGCTGTTTTTT. Protein: CASSIQGTNTGELFF.

V is TRBV29-1 and J is TRBJ1-2; no definite D call. V lost 1 base to trimming and J lost 4 bases, with 4 bases between them. This CDR3 comprises 11 residues. Germline V gene lookup returns CDR1 SQVTM and CDR2 ANQGSEA. The DNA of the CDR3 is TGCAGCGTTGAAGTCGGCTATGGCTACACCTTC. Protein sequence: CSVEVGYGYTF.

In its sample, this clone was seen once. The chain uses TRBV18 and TRBJ2-3; 8 bases line up with TRBD1. Germline CDR1 and CDR2: KGHSH and LQKENI. Trimming took 5 bases from V and 5 from J; bases not matched to a gene: 9. The CDR3 sequence is 15 residues long. The CDR3 nucleotides read TGTGCCAGCTCATATCGGACAGGGCCGGGAGATACGCAGTATTTT. Encoded protein: CASSYRTGPGDTQYF.

The genes are TRBV11-2 and TRBJ1-1; no definite D call. This CDR3 is 12 amino acids long. Germline loops: CDR1 SGHAT, CDR2 FQNNGV. This CDR3 is CASGRQNTEAFF. The CDR3 DNA follows: TGTGCTTCCGGCCGGCAGAACACTGAAGCTTTCTTT. Full variable domain (rest looked up from reference TRBV11-2 and TRBJ1-1): EAGVAQSPRYKIIEKRQSVAFWCNPISGHATLYWYQQILGQGPKLLIQFQNNGVVDDSQLPKDRFSAERLKGVDSTLKIQPAKLEDSAVYLCASGRQNTEAFFGQGTRLTVV.

The chain uses TRBV14 and TRBJ1-4; D is unclear. Germline CDR1 and CDR2: SGHDN and FVKESK. The CDR3 sequence is 15 residues long. Trimming took 1 base from V and 8 from J, leaving 14 bases between them. CDR3 DNA: TGTGCCAGCAGCCAAGCAAGCCCCGGTGGAGAAAAACTGTTTTTT. This codes for CASSQASPGGEKLFF. The variable domain in full, completed from reference TRBV14 and TRBJ1-4, reads EAGVTQFPSHSVIEKGQTVTLRCDPISGHDNLYWYRRVMGKEIKFLLHFVKESKQDESGMPNNRFLAERTGGTYSTLKVQPAELEDSGVYFCASSQASPGGEKLFFGSGTQLSVL.

This chain connects TRBV29-1 to TRBJ2-1; 11 bases agree with TRBD2. Germline assignment: CDR1 SQVTM and CDR2 ANQGSEA. The CDR3 totals 16 residues. With 1 base clipped from V and 2 bases from J, the junction kept 4 bases outside the gene matches. The CDR3 protein is CSVEGPGLAAYNEQFF. CDR3 DNA sequence: TGCAGCGTTGAAGGCCCGGGACTAGCGGCCTACAATGAGCAGTTCTTC.

The chain is built from TRBV6-5 and TRBJ1-1, with D hard to call. The CDR3 is 14 amino acids. The V gene lost 5 bases and the J gene lost 1 base, with 11 bases spanning the gap. Looked up from germline, CDR1 is MNHEY and CDR2 is SVGAGI. CDR3 bases: TGTGCCAGCAGTATGATGACCCAGAACACTGAAGCTTTCTTT. It encodes CASSMMTQNTEAFF.

The rearrangement links TRBV9 to TRBJ1-2, with D hard to call. This CDR3 comprises 14 residues. Germline V gene data show CDR1 as SGDLS and CDR2 as YYNGEE. The V gene lost 3 bases and the J gene lost 4 bases, with 13 bases spanning the gap. The CDR3 loop reads CASSEARLGYGYTF. For the CDR3, the DNA is TGTGCCAGCAGCGAGGCCAGACTTGGCTATGGCTACACCTTC. Together with reference TRBV9 and TRBJ1-2, the CDR3 gives the full variable domain: DSGVTQTPKHLITATGQRVTLRCSPRSGDLSVYWYQQSLDQGLQFLIQYYNGEERAKGNILERFSAQQFPDLHSELNLSSLELGDSALYFCASSEARLGYGYTFGSGTRLTVV.

CDR3 sequence reads: CASSLPVANTGELFF. For the CDR3, the DNA is TGTGCCAGCAGCTTGCCAGTCGCGAACACCGGGGAGCTGTTTTTT. This sequence joins TRBV5-8 and TRBJ2-2; D is unresolved. The V and J ends lost 1 base and 0 bases respectively, with 7 bases between them. The length of the CDR3 is 15 residues. Per the germline V gene, CDR1 is SGHTS and CDR2 is YDEGEE.

The chain has TRBV6-5 and TRBJ2-3, with 9 bases that match TRBD2. The CDR3 runs 11 residues. Trimming took 3 bases from V and 15 from J; bases not matched to a gene: 4. Germline V gene data show CDR1 as MNHEY and CDR2 as SVGAGI. The CDR3 reads CASSYVAGVYF. In nucleotides, the CDR3 is TGTGCCAGCAGTTATGTAGCGGGAGTTTATTTT.

The chain uses TRBV2 and TRBJ1-1, with a weak D call TRBD1 (5 bases). The CDR3 extends over 14 amino acids. Per germline, CDR1 SNHLY and CDR2 FYNNEI. V lost 3 bases, J lost 5 bases, and 13 bases lay in between. DNA of the CDR3: TGTGCCAGCAGTGACCGAGATGGGGGGACTGAAGCTTTCTTT. Its protein is CASSDRDGGTEAFF.

The gene calls are TRBV6-5 and TRBJ1-1; D is uncertain. This CDR3 is built from 15 residues. Germline assignment: CDR1 MNHEY and CDR2 SVGAGI. V was cut by 5 bases and J by 1 base, with 14 bases left in between. The CDR3 protein is CASSSRLPRNTEAFF. Here the CDR3 DNA reads TGTGCCAGCAGTAGCCGACTCCCGAGGAACACTGAAGCTTTCTTT.

The V and J genes are TRBV11-2 and TRBJ2-3, with unresolved D. This CDR3 is built from 14 residues. The V gene's germline CDR1 is SGHAT and CDR2 FQNNGV. Trimming stripped 3 bases from V and 0 bases from J, with 7 bases between. CDR3 sequence: CASSFTSSTDTQYF. As DNA, the CDR3 is TGTGCCAGCAGCTTTACGTCTAGCACAGATACGCAGTATTTT.

The chain is built from TRBV10-1 and TRBJ1-1, with a possible D match to TRBD1 (6 bases). CDR3 size: 13 residues. CDR1 is WNHNN, CDR2 SYGVQD, per germline (reference sequence). Trimming stripped 3 bases from V and 1 base from J, with 6 bases between. The CDR3 here is CASSDRGNTEAFF. The CDR3 region has the DNA TGCGCCAGCAGTGACAGGGGGAACACTGAAGCTTTCTTT.

This chain connects TRBV2 to TRBJ1-2; the D gene is possibly TRBD1 (5 bases). V gave up 6 bases and J gave up 3 bases, with 8 bases separating them. CDR3 length equals 12 residues. Germline lookup yields CDR1 SNHLY and CDR2 FYNNEI. The CDR3 DNA reads as TGTGCCAGCAGGGTAGGGGACTATGGCTACACCTTC. It encodes CASRVGDYGYTF. The entire variable domain, with the rest obtained from reference TRBV2 and TRBJ1-2, is as follows: EPEVTQTPSHQVTQMGQEVILRCVPISNHLYFYWYRQILGQKVEFLVSFYNNEISEKSEIFDDQFSVERPDGSNFTLKIRSTKLEDSAMYFCASRVGDYGYTFGSGTRLTVV.

The rearrangement links TRBV11-2 to TRBJ1-2; TRBD1 might be the D (6 bases). V was clipped by 5 bases and J by 4 bases, with 11 bases between them. Germline lookup yields CDR1 SGHAT and CDR2 FQNNGV. This CDR3 is built from 13 residues. DNA for the CDR3: TGTGCCAGCAGCCAGGGGCTTTCCTATGGCTACACCTTC. Encoded protein: CASSQGLSYGYTF.

V usage is TRBV21-1 and J usage is TRBJ1-2. TRBV21-1 is tagged as a pseudogene. The CDR3 spans 14 residues. Here the CDR3 reads CASSKSWGDYGYTF. The DNA of the CDR3 is TGTGCCAGCAGCAAATCGTGGGGGGACTATGGCTACACCTTC.

This clone appeared a single time. The genes are TRBV30 and TRBJ1-2, with TRBD1 matching 7 bases. With 0 bases clipped from V and 4 bases from J, the junction kept 5 bases outside the gene matches. Germline V gives CDR1 GTSNPN, CDR2 SVGIG (reference sequence). This CDR3 contains 14 residues. CDR3 in amino acids: CAWSVLTGAYGYTF. The CDR3 nucleotides read TGTGCCTGGAGTGTGTTAACAGGGGCCTATGGCTACACCTTC.

The chain employs TRBV6-6 and TRBJ2-7; TRBD2 matches 7 bases. V dropped 6 bases and J dropped 2; count of bases not matched to a gene: 4. This CDR3 is 13 amino acids long. The germline V gene encodes CDR1 MNHNY and CDR2 SVGAGI (reference sequence). The DNA of the CDR3 is TGTGCCAGCAGATTTGCGGGAGCCTACGAGCAGTACTTC. Translation: CASRFAGAYEQYF.

The V call is TRBV28, the J call TRBJ2-7; D possibly corresponds to TRBD1 (6 bases). V lost 4 bases to trimming and J lost 12 bases, with 22 bases between them. The CDR3 has 14 residues. From germline, CDR1 is MDHEN and CDR2 SYDVKM. CDR3 sequence (DNA): TGTGCCAGCAGTTCGGCCCAGGGGACCTCCCCCTGGTACTTC. This sequence encodes CASSSAQGTSPWYF. The whole variable domain, remainder taken from reference TRBV28 and TRBJ2-7, is DVKVTQSSRYLVKRTGEKVFLECVQDMDHENMFWYRQDPGLGLRLIYFSYDVKMKEKGDIPEGYSVSREKKERFSLILESASTNQTSMYLCASSSAQGTSPWYFGPGTRLTVT.

The rearrangement links TRBV7-3 to TRBJ1-1, with a tentative D call TRBD1 (6 bases). Germline V lookup: CDR1 SGHTA, CDR2 FQGTGA. V lost 5 bases, J lost 0 bases, and 10 bases lay in between. This CDR3 region has 14 residues. CDR3: CASSPGAMNTEAFF. The CDR3 coding sequence is TGTGCCAGCAGCCCGGGGGCTATGAACACTGAAGCTTTCTTT.